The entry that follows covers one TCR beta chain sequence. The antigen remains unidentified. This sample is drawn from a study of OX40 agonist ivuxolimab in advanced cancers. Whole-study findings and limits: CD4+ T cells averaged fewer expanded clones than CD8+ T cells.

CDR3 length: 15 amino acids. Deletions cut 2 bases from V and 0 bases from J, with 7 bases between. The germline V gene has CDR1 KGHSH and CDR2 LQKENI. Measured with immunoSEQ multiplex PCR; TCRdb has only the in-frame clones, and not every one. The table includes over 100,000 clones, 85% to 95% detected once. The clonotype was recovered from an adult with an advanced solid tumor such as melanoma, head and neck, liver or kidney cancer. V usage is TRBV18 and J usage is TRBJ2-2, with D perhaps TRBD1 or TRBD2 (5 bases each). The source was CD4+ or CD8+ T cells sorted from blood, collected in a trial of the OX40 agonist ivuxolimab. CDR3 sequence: CASSPGTSNTGELFF. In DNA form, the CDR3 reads TGTGCCAGCTCACCAGGGACGTCGAACACCGGGGAGCTGTTTTTT. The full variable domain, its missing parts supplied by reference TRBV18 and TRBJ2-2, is NAGVMQNPRHLVRRRGQEARLRCSPMKGHSHVYWYRQLPEEGLKFMVYLQKENIIDESGMPKERFSAEFPKEGPSILRIQQVVRGDSAAYFCASSPGTSNTGELFFGEGSRLTVL.